The source of this T cell receptor beta chain is a study of T cells in Graves' hyperthyroidism and ophthalmopathy. Study-level findings and limits: Most thyroid clonotypes that were expanded above 0.001 also turned up in blood.

This clonotype was counted at least ten times. Its antigen is still unknown. The V and J ends lost 3 bases and 0 bases, in that order; junction bases with no gene match: 8. CDR1 and CDR2 (germline): SGHTA, FQGNSA. This CDR3 region has 17 residues. Amplified regions were TCR beta CDR3 sequences from RNA transcripts. HTBI primers drove first-round RT-PCR of the TCR CDR3. TCRdb re-called the multiplex PCR reads with MiXCR, one entry per CDR3 protein. The sample shows more than 500,000 distinct CDR3 sequences, approximately 16% of them seen only once. The study excluded patients with uncontrolled infection, other autoimmune disease, pregnancy or lactation.

Sequencing used blood. This chain joins TRBV7-2 and TRBJ2-7; 10 nucleotides align to TRBD2. The sequence was obtained from a young woman with Graves' ophthalmopathy. The CDR3 coding sequence is TGTGCCAGCAGCTTCTCCCCAGCTAGCGGGAGCTCCTACGAGCAGTACTTC. The encoded protein is CASSFSPASGSSYEQYF.